This TCR beta chain was captured in a study of TIL therapy for anti-PD-1-resistant metastatic lung cancer. About the research overall: Tumor harvest preceded PD-1/PD-L1 blockade, followed by nivolumab treatment. Study-wide results and limits: This highly selected cohort may not generalize to typical lung cancer patients.

The immunoSEQ assay was v3. Sequencing was performed with immunoSEQ multiplex PCR; in TCRdb, only in-frame clones are kept and a portion is missing. The sample lists about 21,000 clones; 78% were seen once. Remarks on this clone: The antigen remains unidentified. A junction boundary mismatches the germline segment, possibly from a read error. This same CDR3 is encoded by further DNA sequences in the sample.

Per the germline V gene, CDR1 is SNHLY and CDR2 is FYNNEI. This CDR3 has 14 amino acids. Stated time point: pre-treatment sample, taken before nivolumab and TIL therapy. This chain uses TRBV2 with TRBJ2-2; no firm D call. The sequences come from blood, collected at baseline. The source of this sequence is a person aged 30 to 80 with non-small cell lung cancer. The CDR3 coding sequence is TGTGCTAGCAGTGGCGCTCAAAGGTCCGGGGAGCTGTTTTTT. This gives the protein CASSGAQRSGELFF. Full variable domain (remainder filled in from reference TRBV2 and TRBJ2-2): EPEVTQTPSHQVTQMGQEVILRCVPISNHLYFYWYRQILGQKVEFLVSFYNNEISEKSEIFDDQFSVERPDGSNFTLKIRSTKLEDSAMYFCASSGAQRSGELFFGEGSRLTVL.